This entry lists 14 T cell receptor beta chains sequenced from one sample in a study of breast tumors, draining lymph nodes, adjacent tissues. Via MiXCR, TCRdb re-called the multiplex PCR reads, giving one row per CDR3 protein. The sample shows some 140,000 distinct CDR3 sequences, about a fifth of them seen only once. Samples came from axillary lymph nodes draining the breast cancer. Material for sequencing was axillary lymph node tissue. These receptor sequences come from a female donor with breast cancer. Some clones in this sample may be carry-over from other donors' samples.

This clonotype showed up many times. The chain combines TRBV5-1 with TRBJ2-3; 8 bases are a match to TRBD2. This CDR3 is built from 14 residues. The V gene's germline CDR1 is SGHRS and CDR2 YFSETQ. Trimming cost V 3 bases and J 3 bases; bases outside gene matches: 3. CDR3 in DNA: TGCGCCAGCAGCTACGAGCGGGAGACAGATACGCAGTATTTT. It codes for CASSYERETDTQYF.

This clonotype was recorded many times. This chain joins TRBV10-2 and TRBJ2-1; TRBD2 matches 13 bases. Germline-derived CDR1 and CDR2 are WSHSY and SAAADI. The CDR3 has 17 residues. V trimming: 0 bases; J trimming: 9 bases; junction bases outside the gene matches: 8. CDR3 amino acids: CASSESRPRLAGGEQFF. DNA for the CDR3: TGCGCCAGCAGTGAGTCGCGGCCCCGACTAGCGGGAGGTGAGCAGTTCTTC.

There are many counts of this clonotype. This chain links TRBV7-6 with TRBJ1-6; tentative D call: TRBD1 (6 bases). Germline lookup yields CDR1 SGHVS and CDR2 FNYEAQ. The CDR3 spans 13 residues. Trimming removed 5 bases from V and 9 bases from J, with 11 bases in between. CDR3 sequence: CASSRQVFSPLHF. In DNA form, the CDR3 reads TGTGCCAGCAGCAGACAGGTCTTTTCACCCCTCCACTTT.

On this clonotype itself: Possible read error: a much larger clone is one base away. This CDR3 fails to terminate in the conserved phenylalanine or tryptophan, so it likely reflects a read error. V usage is TRBV9 and J usage is TRBJ2-2; no clear D gene. Trimming removed 2 bases at V and 5 bases at J, with 4 bases between. Germline loops: CDR1 SGDLS, CDR2 YYNGEE. The CDR3 has 12 residues. DNA of the CDR3: TGTGCCAGCAGCGTCACAACCGGGGAGCTGTTTTCT. Encoded protein: CASSVTTGELFS.

This clonotype was counted at least ten times. The chain carries TRBV7-8 and TRBJ1-2; 10 positions agree with TRBD1. Germline values: CDR1 SGHVS, CDR2 FQNEAQ. The CDR3 is 14 residues long. The V and J ends lost 2 bases and 7 bases, in that order; junction bases with no gene match: 4. For the CDR3, the DNA is TGTGCCAGCAGCTTACTTGGGACAGGGGTTGGCTACACCTTC. Protein sequence: CASSLLGTGVGYTF.

The table lists this clonotype with many counts. The CDR3 spells CASSSARQGGNIQYF. CDR3 DNA sequence: TGTGCCAGTAGTTCCGCCCGACAGGGGGGAAACATTCAGTACTTC. The genes are TRBV19 and TRBJ2-4; 9 nucleotides agree with TRBD1. CDR3 length equals 15 residues. The germline V gene has CDR1 LNHDA and CDR2 SQIVND (reference sequence). V shed 5 bases and J 6 bases; nucleotides not matched to a gene: 8.

The table lists this clonotype with many counts. J is TRBJ2-1 and V is TRBV6-2 or TRBV6-3; D tentatively reads TRBD1 or TRBD2 (7 bases each). V was clipped by 6 bases and J by 6 bases, with 21 bases between them. CDR3 length: 16 residues. Germline V gene lookup returns CDR1 MNHEY and CDR2 SVGEGT. CDR3 loop: CASSSRGTNWGNEQFF. The CDR3 bases are TGTGCCAGCAGCTCCAGGGGGACTAACTGGGGCAATGAGCAGTTCTTC.

This clonotype was counted between two and nine times. The chain combines TRBV7-2 with TRBJ2-4, with TRBD2 as a possible D gene (5 bases). V lost 1 base, J lost 7 bases, and 20 bases lay in between. The CDR3 length is 17 residues. CDR1 is SGHTA and CDR2 is FQGNSA in the germline V gene. CDR3 sequence reads: CASSLVARGSNRNIQYF. The CDR3 bases are TGTGCCAGCAGCTTAGTGGCGAGAGGGTCGAATAGGAACATTCAGTACTTC. Supplemented by reference TRBV7-2 and TRBJ2-4, the full variable domain reads GAGVSQSPSNKVTEKGKDVELRCDPISGHTALYWYRQSLGQGLEFLIYFQGNSAPDKSGLPSDRFSAERTGGSVSTLTIQRTQQEDSAVYLCASSLVARGSNRNIQYFGAGTRLSVL.

This clonotype was found a few times. The chain uses TRBV6-1 and TRBJ1-3, with D unresolved. V was pared by 6 bases and J by 3 bases, with 3 bases between. The CDR3 runs to 11 residues. Germline CDR1 and CDR2: MNHNS and SASEGT. CDR3 protein: CASRDGNTIYF. In DNA form, the CDR3 reads TGTGCCAGCAGGGATGGAAACACCATATATTTT.

This clonotype was recorded many times. The chain has TRBV6-6 and TRBJ2-7, with D possibly matching TRBD1 (7 bases). Trimming shortened V by 2 bases and J by 2 bases, and 10 bases separated the two germline ends. Per germline, CDR1 MNHNY and CDR2 SVGAGI (reference sequence). CDR3 size: 14 residues. CDR3 residues: CASSYGRGAYEQYF. The CDR3 DNA follows: TGTGCCAGCAGTTACGGCAGGGGGGCCTACGAGCAGTACTTC.

This clonotype was seen repeatedly, ten times or more. The chain uses TRBV24-1 and TRBJ1-2; 8 bases agree with TRBD1. The CDR3 is 13 residues long. The germline gives CDR1 KGHDR, CDR2 SFDVKD. With V trimmed by 2 bases and J by 7 bases, 2 bases remained unmatched. Here the CDR3 DNA reads TGTGCCACCAGTGATTCCGGACAGGGTGGCTACACCTTC. Its protein product is CATSDSGQGGYTF.

This clonotype was recorded at least ten times. The CDR3 region is CASSFELSGANVLTF. The CDR3 bases are TGTGCCAGCAGCTTCGAGCTGAGTGGGGCCAACGTCCTGACTTTC. The chain joins TRBV9 to TRBJ2-6; the D is unclear. This CDR3 is 15 amino acids long. The V and J ends lost 4 bases and 3 bases respectively, with 11 bases between them. In germline, CDR1 is SGDLS, CDR2 YYNGEE.

This clonotype came up many times. This rearrangement joins TRBV4-1 to TRBJ2-3; TRBD2 matches at 9 bases. Germline CDR1 and CDR2: MGHRA and YSYEKL. Trimming cost V 0 bases and J 2 bases; bases outside gene matches: 6. This CDR3 has 17 residues. CDR3: CASSQDGGTSSTDTQYF. The CDR3 DNA sequence: TGCGCCAGCAGCCAAGACGGGGGGACTAGCTCCACAGATACGCAGTATTTT.

This clonotype was observed many times. The chain joins TRBV5-1 to TRBJ2-1; tentative D call: TRBD1 (7 bases). The CDR3 length is 14 residues. The germline gives CDR1 SGHRS, CDR2 YFSETQ. Trimming shortened V by 2 bases and J by 5 bases, and 11 bases separated the two germline ends. The CDR3 nucleotides read TGCGCCAGCAGCTTCCAGGGGGGTGACAATGAGCAGTTCTTC. Translation: CASSFQGGDNEQFF.